Detailed here is one TCR beta chain. Its target is not known. If patients had autoimmune disease history or systemic immunosuppression, they were excluded. This sample was taken from a study of OX40 agonist ivuxolimab in advanced cancers. TCRdb's table, derived via immunoSEQ multiplex PCR, lists solely in-frame clones and lacks some. Of 14,000 or so clones in the sample, approximately 80% were seen once. Study-level points and caveats: Also showing low normalized T-cell clonal expansion were some of the nonresponders. Clonal expansion by week 6 occurred in CD4+ and CD8+ blood T cells (at 0.1 to 3.0 mg/kg).

This CDR3 comprises 12 residues. Germline CDR1 is SQVTM and CDR2 is ANQGSEA. V dropped 4 bases and J dropped 0 bases, with 7 bases sitting between them. The rearrangement uses TRBV29-1 and TRBJ2-7; D uncertain. The input for sequencing was CD4+ or CD8+ T cells sorted from blood, taken in a trial of the OX40 agonist ivuxolimab. The receptor was derived from an adult with an advanced solid tumor such as melanoma, head and neck, liver or kidney cancer. CDR3 sequence (DNA): TGCAGCGTTGGTGACTTCTCCTACGAGCAGTACTTC. Protein product: CSVGDFSYEQYF.